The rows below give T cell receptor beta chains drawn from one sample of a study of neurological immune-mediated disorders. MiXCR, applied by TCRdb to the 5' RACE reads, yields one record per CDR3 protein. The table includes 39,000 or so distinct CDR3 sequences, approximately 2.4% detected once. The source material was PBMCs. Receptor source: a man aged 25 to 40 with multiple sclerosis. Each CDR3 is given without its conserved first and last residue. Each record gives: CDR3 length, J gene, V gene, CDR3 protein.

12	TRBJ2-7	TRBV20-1	SARDPDRTYEQY
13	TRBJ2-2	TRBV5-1	ASSLGPPNTGELF
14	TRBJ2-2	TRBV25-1	ASSRTGLANTGELF
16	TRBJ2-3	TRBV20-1	SVRGGGRGGTGTDTQY
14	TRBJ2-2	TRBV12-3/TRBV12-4	ASSLGGARIAGELF
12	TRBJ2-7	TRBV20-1	SARDRQGFNEQY
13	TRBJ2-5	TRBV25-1	ASNLGAGGQETQY
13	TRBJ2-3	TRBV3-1	ASSPGGRSTDTQY
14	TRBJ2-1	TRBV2	ASSPSGGRSYNEQF
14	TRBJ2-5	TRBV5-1	ASSLGGGGGQETQY
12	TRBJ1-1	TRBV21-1	ASTTTPVGPEAF
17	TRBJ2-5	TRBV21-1	ASSKEGEVTQMDQETQY
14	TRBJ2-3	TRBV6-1	ASSEALAGGTDTQY
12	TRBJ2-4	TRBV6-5	ASRMDRGRNIQY
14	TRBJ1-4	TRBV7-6	ASSTGTVNGDEKLF
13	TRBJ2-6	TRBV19	ASSSGGFGANVLT
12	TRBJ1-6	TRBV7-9	ASSLESSARVYH
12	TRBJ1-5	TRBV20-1	SARDLSVSQPQH
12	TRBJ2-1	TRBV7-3	ASSLTGVVNEQF
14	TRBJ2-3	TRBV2	ATNFGGRVSTDTQY